The source of this T cell receptor (beta chain) is a study of blood T cell repertoires in COVID-19. About the study: Nucleic acid was either cDNA or gDNA, and it came from T cells, B-cell-depleted T cells, or PBMCs.

This clone was counted between two and nine times. Original analysis: For nucleated cells, counts were estimated from reference gene primer amplification. Produced via immunoSEQ multiplex PCR; TCRdb's table is partial and in-frame only. From that table come the V and J calls and clone size; the DNA was used to work out D and trimming. The table has hundreds of thousands of clones, 85% seen once; the top ten hold about 2%. Germline V gene data show CDR1 as LGHDT and CDR2 as YNNKEL (reference sequence). V was clipped by 6 bases and J by 4 bases, with 15 bases between them. The length of the CDR3 is 14 residues. Donors were grouped by their self-reported clinical history.

This TCR derives from a woman aged 25-40 years who had been exposed to COVID-19. The chain recombines TRBV3-1 (or the pseudogene TRBV3-2) with TRBJ2-5; maybe TRBD2 (5 bases). The material sequenced was PBMCs or T cells enriched from blood (not recorded which). The CDR3 DNA follows: TGTGCCAGCAGTCCAATCGGGGATCGAGAGACCCAGTACTTC. Amino acid sequence: CASSPIGDRETQYF.